These 3 T cell receptor beta chains share one sample of origin, sequenced in a study of blood T cell repertoires in COVID-19. Libraries were prepared by immunoSEQ multiplex PCR; TCRdb keeps only in-frame clonotypes and omits some of them. The sample yields about 260,000 clones, about 90% seen once. Sequenced sample: peripheral blood. Receptors originate from a person aged 18 to 30 with COVID-19, enrolled during active disease.

This chain connects TRBV19 to TRBJ1-3; TRBD1 matches 7 bases. V was pared by 9 bases and J by 2 bases, with 1 base of the junction left unmatched. Germline values: CDR1 LNHDA, CDR2 SQIVND (reference sequence). This CDR3 spans 12 amino acids. The CDR3 sequence is CASGTAGNTIYF. The CDR3 DNA is TGTGCCAGCGGGACAGCTGGAAACACCATATATTTT.

V is TRBV9 and J is TRBJ2-1; D possibly corresponds to TRBD1 (5 bases). Germline V lookup: CDR1 SGDLS, CDR2 YYNGEE. CDR3 size: 12 residues. V was trimmed by 4 bases and J by 8 bases, leaving 10 bases between them. The CDR3 DNA sequence: TGTGCCAGCAGCCGTGACAGTGATGAGCAGTTCTTC. Amino acid sequence: CASSRDSDEQFF. Complete variable domain (other parts from reference TRBV9 and TRBJ2-1): DSGVTQTPKHLITATGQRVTLRCSPRSGDLSVYWYQQSLDQGLQFLIQYYNGEERAKGNILERFSAQQFPDLHSELNLSSLELGDSALYFCASSRDSDEQFFGPGTRLTVL.

This clone was seen only a few times. The chain uses TRBV5-1 and TRBJ1-5; unclear D gene. The ends were cut back, 4 bases at V and 7 bases at J, with 15 bases in the middle. Germline V gives CDR1 SGHRS, CDR2 YFSETQ. The CDR3 has 14 residues. The CDR3, as DNA: TGCGCCAGCAGCACGGGAGGGCCCGAGCAGCCCCAGCATTTT. Its protein product is CASSTGGPEQPQHF.